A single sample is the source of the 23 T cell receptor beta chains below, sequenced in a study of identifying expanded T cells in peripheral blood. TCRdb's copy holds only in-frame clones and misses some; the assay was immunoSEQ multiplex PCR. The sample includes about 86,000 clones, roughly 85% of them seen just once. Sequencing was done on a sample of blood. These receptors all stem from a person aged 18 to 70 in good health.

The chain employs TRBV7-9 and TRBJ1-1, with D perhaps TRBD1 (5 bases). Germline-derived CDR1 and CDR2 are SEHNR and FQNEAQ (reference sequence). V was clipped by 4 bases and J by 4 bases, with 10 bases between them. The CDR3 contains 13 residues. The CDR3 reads CASSYRGGTEAFF. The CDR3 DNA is TGTGCCAGCAGCTACCGTGGGGGCACTGAAGCTTTCTTT.

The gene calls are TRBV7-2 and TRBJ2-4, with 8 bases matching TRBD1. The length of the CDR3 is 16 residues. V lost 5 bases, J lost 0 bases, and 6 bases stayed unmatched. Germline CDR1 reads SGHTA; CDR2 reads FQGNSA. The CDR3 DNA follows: TGTGCCAGCAGCGAAAGACAGGGGATAGCCAAAAACATTCAGTACTTC. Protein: CASSERQGIAKNIQYF.

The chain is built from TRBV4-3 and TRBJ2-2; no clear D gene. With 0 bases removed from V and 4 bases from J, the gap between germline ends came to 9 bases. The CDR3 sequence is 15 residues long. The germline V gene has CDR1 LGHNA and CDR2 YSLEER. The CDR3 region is CASSQDAGFTGELFF. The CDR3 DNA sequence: TGCGCCAGCAGCCAAGATGCAGGATTCACCGGGGAGCTGTTTTTT.

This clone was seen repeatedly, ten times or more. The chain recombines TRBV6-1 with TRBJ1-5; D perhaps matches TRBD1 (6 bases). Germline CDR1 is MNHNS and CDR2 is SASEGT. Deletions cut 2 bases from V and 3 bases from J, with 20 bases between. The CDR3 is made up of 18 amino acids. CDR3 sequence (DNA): TGTGCCAGCAGTGAAATAATAGGGTTTCAGGGGTTCAATCAGCCCCAGCATTTT. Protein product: CASSEIIGFQGFNQPQHF.

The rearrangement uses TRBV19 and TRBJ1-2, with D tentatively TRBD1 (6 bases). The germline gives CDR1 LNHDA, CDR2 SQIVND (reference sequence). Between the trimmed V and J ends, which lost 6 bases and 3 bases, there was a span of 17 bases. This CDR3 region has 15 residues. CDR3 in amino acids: CASSSDRTGDYGYTF. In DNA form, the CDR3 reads TGTGCCAGTAGCTCAGACAGGACTGGTGACTATGGCTACACCTTC.

The CDR3 spells CAWSGRLNQPQHF. DNA for the CDR3: TGTGCCTGGAGTGGACGGCTCAATCAGCCCCAGCATTTT. The V call is TRBV30, the J call TRBJ1-5, with D uncertain. V was pared by 1 base and J by 3 bases, with 7 bases between. CDR3 size: 13 residues. Germline lookup yields CDR1 GTSNPN and CDR2 SVGIG (reference sequence).

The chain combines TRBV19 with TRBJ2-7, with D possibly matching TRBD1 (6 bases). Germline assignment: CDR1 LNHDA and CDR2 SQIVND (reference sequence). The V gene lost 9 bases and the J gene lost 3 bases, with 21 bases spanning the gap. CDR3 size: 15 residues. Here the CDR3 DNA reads TGTGCCAGCTCGAACAGGGAAGGGCGGCTCTACGAGCAGTACTTC. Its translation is CASSNREGRLYEQYF.

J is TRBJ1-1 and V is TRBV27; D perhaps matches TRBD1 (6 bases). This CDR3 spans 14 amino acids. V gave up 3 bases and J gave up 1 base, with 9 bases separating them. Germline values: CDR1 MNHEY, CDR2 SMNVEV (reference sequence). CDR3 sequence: CASSFKGGNTEAFF. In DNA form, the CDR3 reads TGTGCCAGCAGTTTCAAGGGGGGGAACACTGAAGCTTTCTTT.

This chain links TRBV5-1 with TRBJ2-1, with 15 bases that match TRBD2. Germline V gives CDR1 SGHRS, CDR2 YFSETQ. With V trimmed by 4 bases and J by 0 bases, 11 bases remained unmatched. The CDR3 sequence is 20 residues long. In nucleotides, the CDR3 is TGCGCCAGCAGCCGGCTGGGACTAGCGGGGGGCATGAGCTCCTACAATGAGCAGTTCTTC. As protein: CASSRLGLAGGMSSYNEQFF.

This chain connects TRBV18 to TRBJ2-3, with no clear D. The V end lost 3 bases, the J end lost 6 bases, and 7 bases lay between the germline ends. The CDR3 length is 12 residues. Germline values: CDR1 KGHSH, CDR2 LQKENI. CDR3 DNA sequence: TGTGCCAGCTCACCTACCGTCGATACGCAGTATTTT. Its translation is CASSPTVDTQYF.

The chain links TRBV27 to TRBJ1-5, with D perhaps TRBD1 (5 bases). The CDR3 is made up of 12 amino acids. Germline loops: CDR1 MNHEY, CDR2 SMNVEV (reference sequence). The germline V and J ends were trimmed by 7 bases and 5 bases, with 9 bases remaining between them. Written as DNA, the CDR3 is TGTGCCAGCAAGGGGTTGGATCAGCCCCAGCATTTT. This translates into CASKGLDQPQHF.

CDR3 sequence: CASSPQGLATNTGELFF. In DNA, the CDR3 is TGTGCCAGCAGCCCACAGGGACTAGCCACTAACACCGGGGAGCTGTTTTTT. The chain joins TRBV9 to TRBJ2-2; 9 positions match TRBD2. This CDR3 has 17 residues. The germline V gene has CDR1 SGDLS and CDR2 YYNGEE. V was pared by 4 bases and J by 2 bases, with 9 bases of the junction left unmatched.

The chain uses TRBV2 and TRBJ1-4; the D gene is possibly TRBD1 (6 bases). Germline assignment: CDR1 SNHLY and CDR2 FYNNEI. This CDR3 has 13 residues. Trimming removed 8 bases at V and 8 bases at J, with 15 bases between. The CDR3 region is CASARQRGEKLFF. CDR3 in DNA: TGTGCCAGCGCCCGCCAAAGGGGGGAAAAACTGTTTTTT.

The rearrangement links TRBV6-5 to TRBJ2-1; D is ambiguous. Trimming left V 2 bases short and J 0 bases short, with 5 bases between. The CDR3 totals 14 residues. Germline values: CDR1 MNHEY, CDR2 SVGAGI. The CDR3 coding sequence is TGTGCCAGCAGTTACGCGAGCTCCTACAATGAGCAGTTCTTC. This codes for CASSYASSYNEQFF.

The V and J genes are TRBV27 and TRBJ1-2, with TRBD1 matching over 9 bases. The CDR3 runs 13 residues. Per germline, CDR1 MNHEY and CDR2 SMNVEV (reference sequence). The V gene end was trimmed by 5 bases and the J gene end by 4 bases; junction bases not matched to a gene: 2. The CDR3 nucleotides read TGTGCCAGCAGTCAGGGACAGGGCTATGGCTACACCTTC. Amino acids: CASSQGQGYGYTF.

The CDR3 loop is CASSLVEEQYF. In nucleotides, the CDR3 is TGCGCCAGCAGCTTGGTTGAGGAGCAGTACTTC. V is TRBV5-1 and J is TRBJ2-7, with D unresolved. CDR1 and CDR2 (germline): SGHRS, YFSETQ. Trimming took off 0 bases at V and 7 bases at J, with 5 bases between the two ends. CDR3 length: 11 residues. The variable domain in full, completed from reference TRBV5-1 and TRBJ2-7, reads KAGVTQTPRYLIKTRGQQVTLSCSPISGHRSVSWYQQTPGQGLQFLFEYFSETQRNKGNFPGRFSGRQFSNSRSEMNVSTLELGDSALYLCASSLVEEQYFGPGTRLTVT.

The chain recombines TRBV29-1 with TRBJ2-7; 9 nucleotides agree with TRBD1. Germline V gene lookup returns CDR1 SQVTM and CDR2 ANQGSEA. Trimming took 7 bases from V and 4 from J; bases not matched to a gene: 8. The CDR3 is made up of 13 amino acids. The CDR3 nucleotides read TGCAGCGCCCGGACAGGGGAGACTTACGAGCAGTACTTC. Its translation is CSARTGETYEQYF.

The CDR3 bases are TGTGCCAGCAGCTTAGTCGATACAGGGGTCCAAGAGACCCAGTACTTC. It yields the protein CASSLVDTGVQETQYF. This rearrangement joins TRBV7-9 to TRBJ2-5; 7 bases fit TRBD1. The V segment lost 1 base and the J segment 1 base; nucleotides outside the gene matches: 6. Germline V CDR1 and CDR2: SEHNR, FQNEAQ (reference sequence). This CDR3 is 16 amino acids long.

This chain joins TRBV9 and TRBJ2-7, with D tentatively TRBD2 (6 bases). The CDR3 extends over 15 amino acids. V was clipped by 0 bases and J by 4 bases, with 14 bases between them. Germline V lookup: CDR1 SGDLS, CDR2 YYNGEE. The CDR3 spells CASSVEGGGLYEQYF. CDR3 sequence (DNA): TGTGCCAGCAGCGTAGAGGGAGGAGGATTGTACGAGCAGTACTTC. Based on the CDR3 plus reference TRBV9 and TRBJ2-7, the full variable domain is DSGVTQTPKHLITATGQRVTLRCSPRSGDLSVYWYQQSLDQGLQFLIQYYNGEERAKGNILERFSAQQFPDLHSELNLSSLELGDSALYFCASSVEGGGLYEQYFGPGTRLTVT.

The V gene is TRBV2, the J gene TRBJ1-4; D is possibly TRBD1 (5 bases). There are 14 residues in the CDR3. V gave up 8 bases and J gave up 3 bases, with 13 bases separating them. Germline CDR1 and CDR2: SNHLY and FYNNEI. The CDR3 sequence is CASGSDTANEKLFF. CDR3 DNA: TGTGCCAGCGGCTCGGACACCGCTAATGAAAAACTGTTTTTT.

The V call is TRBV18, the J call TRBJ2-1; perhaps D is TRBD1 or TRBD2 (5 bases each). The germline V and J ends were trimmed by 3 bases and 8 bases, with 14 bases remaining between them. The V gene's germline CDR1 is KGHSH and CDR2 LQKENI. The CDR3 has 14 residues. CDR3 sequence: CASSPLGTTDEQFF. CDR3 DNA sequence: TGTGCCAGCTCACCGCTTGGGACCACCGATGAGCAGTTCTTC.

The CDR3 nucleotides are TGTGCCTGGACCCAGGGGGCGCGAGGCACTGAAGCTTTCTTT. Translated, it gives CAWTQGARGTEAFF. This chain uses TRBV30 with TRBJ1-1; 8 positions match TRBD1. Germline lookup yields CDR1 GTSNPN and CDR2 SVGIG (reference sequence). This CDR3 contains 14 residues. V shed 4 bases, J shed 4 bases, and the junction held 8 bases outside the gene matches.

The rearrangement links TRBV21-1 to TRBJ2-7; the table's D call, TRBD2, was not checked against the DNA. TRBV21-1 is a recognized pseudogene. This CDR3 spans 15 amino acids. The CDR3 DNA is TGTGCCAGCAGCAAAGCTCCTAGCCAGACCTACGAGCAGTACTTC. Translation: CASSKAPSQTYEQYF.